This T cell receptor (beta chain) originates from a study of blood T cell repertoires in COVID-19. Study context: Researchers got acute and convalescent COVID-19 samples from the United States, Italy and Spain. The cDNA or gDNA used as material had been derived from T cells, B-cell-depleted T cells, or PBMCs.

The CDR3 is 16 amino acids. In germline, CDR1 is MNHEY, CDR2 SMNVEV (reference sequence). The trim removed 5 bases at V and 2 bases at J, leaving 12 bases unmatched. Authors' methods: Amplified reference gene primers provided the basis for estimating nucleated cell counts. This table comes from immunoSEQ multiplex PCR, and its TCRdb copy is limited to in-frame clones, with some not included. The V and J calls and the clone size are those of that table, but D and trimming were determined from the DNA. The sample carries approximately 220,000 clones, more than 75% recorded once. This clone was recorded only once.

This TCR was recovered from a man in his fifties who had recovered from COVID-19. This chain connects TRBV27 to TRBJ2-7; 7 nucleotides agree with TRBD2. The sequencing input was peripheral blood. CDR3 coding DNA: TGTGCCAGCAGTGCACGGGGGGAAAGGGGACCCTACGAGCAGTACTTC. Translating gives CASSARGERGPYEQYF.